A selection of T cell receptor beta chains follows, all from one sample in a study of blood T cell repertoires in COVID-19. Clones were sequenced by immunoSEQ multiplex PCR, and TCRdb holds only the in-frame ones, with some missing. The sample has more than 150,000 clones; approximately 80% are singletons. Sequencing input: PBMCs or T cells enriched from blood (not recorded which). The receptors come from a man aged 60-69 years who had been exposed to COVID-19. Each CDR3 is given with its conserved first and last residue. Fields, in order: clone size, D gene, V gene, J gene, CDR3 protein, CDR3 DNA. A D gene is named only where the DNA matches it firmly. Size values are once, few and many counts, or a class for expanded clones, and some rows have none.

NA	NA	TRBV20-1	TRBJ1-2	CSARTEYGYTF	TGCAGTGCTAGAACAGAGTATGGCTACACCTTC
NA	NA	TRBV5-1	TRBJ2-3	CASSSGLTVSTDTQYF	TGCGCCAGCAGCTCAGGGCTAACCGTTAGCACAGATACGCAGTATTTT
NA	NA	TRBV2	TRBJ2-7	CASSDHQYEQYF	TGTGCCAGCAGTGATCATCAATACGAGCAGTACTTC
NA	NA	TRBV27	TRBJ1-2	CASSLSVAIPDYGYTF	TGTGCCAGCAGTTTATCGGTTGCGATCCCGGACTATGGCTACACCTTC
NA	NA	TRBV11-2	TRBJ2-1	CASRPRAGVSSYNEQFF	TGTGCCAGCAGGCCACGCGCCGGGGTGAGCTCCTACAATGAGCAGTTCTTC
NA	TRBD1	TRBV2	TRBJ2-5	CASSEDWGQGYQETQYF	TGTGCCAGCAGTGAAGATTGGGGACAGGGGTACCAAGAGACCCAGTACTTC
NA	NA	TRBV7-9	TRBJ1-2	CASSFTKGANYGYTF	TGTGCCAGCAGCTTCACGAAGGGGGCTAACTATGGCTACACCTTC
NA	NA	TRBV9	TRBJ1-1	CASSAISTEAFF	TGTGCCAGCAGCGCCATTAGCACTGAAGCTTTCTTT
NA	NA	TRBV6-5	TRBJ1-6	CASSQQGGNSPLHF	TGTGCCAGCAGTCAACAGGGTGGAAATTCACCCCTCCACTTT
NA	NA	TRBV27	TRBJ2-1	CASRSDTILYNEQFF	TGTGCCAGCAGATCTGACACAATTCTTTACAATGAGCAGTTCTTC
NA	TRBD1	TRBV20-1	TRBJ2-3	CSASRQGVTDTQYF	TGCAGTGCTAGTCGTCAGGGGGTGACAGATACGCAGTATTTT
NA	TRBD1	TRBV30	TRBJ2-5	CAWSPTGGQETQYF	TGTGCCTGGAGTCCGACAGGGGGCCAGGAGACCCAGTACTTC
NA	TRBD2	TRBV7-2	TRBJ2-7	CASSLVTSGRLYF	TGTGCCAGCAGCTTAGTTACTAGCGGGAGATTGTACTTC
few	NA	TRBV5-4	TRBJ1-1	CASSRDYTTRGFF	TGTGCCAGCAGCCGGGATTACACAACCCGAGGTTTCTTT
NA	TRBD1	TRBV10-2	TRBJ1-5	CASSGTGGIDSNQPQHF	TGCGCCAGCAGCGGGACAGGGGGTATAGATAGCAATCAGCCCCAGCATTTT
NA	NA	TRBV13	TRBJ2-7	CASSRKKTGGIGYEQYF	TGTGCCAGCAGCCGTAAAAAAACCGGGGGAATCGGGTACGAGCAGTACTTC
NA	NA	TRBV15	TRBJ2-2	CATSTPGLLIRGELFF	TGTGCCACCAGCACCCCGGGACTTCTTATACGTGGGGAGCTGTTTTTT
NA	TRBD2	TRBV20-1	TRBJ2-7	CSASSGGRASEQYF	TGCAGTGCTAGTTCGGGCGGGAGGGCCTCCGAGCAGTACTTC
NA	TRBD1	TRBV5-6	TRBJ1-3	CASSSDRGSGNTIYF	TGTGCCAGCAGCTCGGACAGGGGCTCTGGAAACACCATATATTTT
NA	NA	TRBV7-8	TRBJ2-7	CASSSYGNKQYF	TGTGCCAGCAGCTCGTACGGTAATAAGCAGTACTTC
NA	NA	TRBV7-9	TRBJ1-1	CASSFSAGPNTEAFF	TGTGCCAGCAGCTTCTCGGCAGGGCCGAACACTGAAGCTTTCTTT
NA	TRBD1	TRBV7-3	TRBJ2-5	CASSPRDSWETQYF	TGTGCCAGCAGCCCCCGGGACAGTTGGGAGACCCAGTACTTC
NA	TRBD2	TRBV10-2	TRBJ2-7	CASRGPAGSYEQYF	TGCGCCAGCAGGGGTCCAGCGGGATCCTACGAGCAGTACTTC
NA	TRBD1	TRBV6-2/TRBV6-3	TRBJ2-7	CASSLHDRGWYEQYF	TGTGCCAGCAGCCTACACGACAGGGGGTGGTACGAGCAGTACTTC
NA	NA	TRBV5-6	TRBJ1-6	CASSLGRSSYNSPLHF	TGTGCCAGCAGCTTGGGCCGTAGCTCCTATAATTCACCCCTCCACTTT
NA	NA	TRBV19	TRBJ2-3	CASSPDPAGSYTQYF	TGTGCCAGTAGTCCCGACCCCGCGGGTTCCTATACGCAGTATTTT
NA	NA	TRBV15	TRBJ2-7	CATSRGGGGSYEQYF	TGTGCCACCAGCAGAGGGGGAGGGGGCTCCTACGAGCAGTACTTC
many	TRBD2	TRBV27	TRBJ2-1	CASGDSGGGNEQFF	TGTGCCAGCGGGGACTCTGGGGGGGGCAATGAGCAGTTCTTC
NA	TRBD1	TRBV11-3	TRBJ2-7	CASSSPGQGAYEQYF	TGTGCCAGCAGCTCCCCGGGACAGGGGGCCTACGAGCAGTACTTC
NA	NA	TRBV11-3	TRBJ1-2	CASSPEIGAYGYTF	TGTGCCAGCAGTCCGGAGATAGGAGCCTATGGCTACACCTTC
NA	NA	TRBV7-9	TRBJ2-1	CASSPLGGGGGRGFF	TGTGCCAGCAGCCCGCTCGGCGGGGGAGGGGGAAGGGGGTTCTTC
NA	TRBD1	TRBV5-4	TRBJ2-7	CASSSYNQGAGYEQYF	TGTGCCAGCAGCTCGTATAACCAGGGGGCGGGCTACGAGCAGTACTTC
NA	TRBD1	TRBV30	TRBJ1-5	CAWSWGTGGNQPQHF	TGTGCCTGGAGTTGGGGGACAGGGGGCAATCAGCCCCAGCATTTT
NA	NA	TRBV5-4	TRBJ2-6	CASSSEPQTGANVLTF	TGTGCCAGCAGCTCCGAACCCCAGACTGGGGCCAACGTCCTGACTTTC
NA	NA	TRBV18	TRBJ1-5	CASSPEGGSEVPQHF	TGTGCCAGCTCACCGGAGGGAGGATCTGAGGTTCCCCAGCATTTT
NA	TRBD2	TRBV6-2/TRBV6-3	TRBJ2-7	CASSAGTSDHEQYF	TGTGCCAGCAGCGCCGGGACTAGCGACCACGAGCAGTACTTC
NA	TRBD1	TRBV7-3	TRBJ1-2	CASSLTHRGSNYGYTF	TGTGCCAGCAGCTTGACTCACAGGGGTTCTAACTATGGCTACACCTTC
NA	NA	TRBV24-1	TRBJ2-5	CATSELRVGKETQYF	TGTGCCACCAGTGAACTCAGGGTAGGGAAAGAGACCCAGTACTTC
NA	TRBD2	TRBV3-1/TRBV3-2	TRBJ2-3	CASSPGLGREDTQYF	TGTGCCAGCAGTCCTGGACTAGGACGAGAAGATACGCAGTATTTT
NA	NA	TRBV9	TRBJ2-1	CASSPGGTLNEQFF	TGTGCCAGCAGCCCAGGGGGGACTCTCAATGAGCAGTTCTTC